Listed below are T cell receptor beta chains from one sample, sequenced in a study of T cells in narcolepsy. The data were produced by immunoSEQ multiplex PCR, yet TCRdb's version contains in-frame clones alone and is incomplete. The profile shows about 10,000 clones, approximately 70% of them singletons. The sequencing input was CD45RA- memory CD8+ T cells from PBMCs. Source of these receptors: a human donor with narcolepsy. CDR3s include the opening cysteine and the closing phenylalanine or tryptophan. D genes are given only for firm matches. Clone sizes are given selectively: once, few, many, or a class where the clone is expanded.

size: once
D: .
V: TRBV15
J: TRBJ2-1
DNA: TGTGCCACCAGCAGAGGGGGACTGGGGGCCTACAATGAGCAGTTCTTC
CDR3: CATSRGGLGAYNEQFF

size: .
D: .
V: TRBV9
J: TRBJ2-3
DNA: TGTGCCAGCAGCCCCTGGGGCGGGGGCACAGATACGCAGTATTTT
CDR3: CASSPWGGGTDTQYF

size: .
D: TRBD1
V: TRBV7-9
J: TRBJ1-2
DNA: TGTGCCAGCAGCTTAGGGGACAGGGAGTTTTTCGATGGCTACACCTTC
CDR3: CASSLGDREFFDGYTF

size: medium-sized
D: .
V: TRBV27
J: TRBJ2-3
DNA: TGTGCCAGCAGTCTACTCAGCGCGGCTAGCACAGATACGCAGTATTTT
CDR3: CASSLLSAASTDTQYF

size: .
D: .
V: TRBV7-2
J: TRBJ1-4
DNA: TGTGCCAGCAGGCGCAGGAATGAAAAACTGTTTTTT
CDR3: CASRRRNEKLFF

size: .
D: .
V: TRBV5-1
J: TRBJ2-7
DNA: TGCGCCAGCAGCTTGGACCCCCCCTACGAGCAGTACTTC
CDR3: CASSLDPPYEQYF

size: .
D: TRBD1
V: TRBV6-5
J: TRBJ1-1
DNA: TGTGCCAGCAGTGACTCGACAGGGGGTAGCACTGAAGCTTTCTTT
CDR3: CASSDSTGGSTEAFF

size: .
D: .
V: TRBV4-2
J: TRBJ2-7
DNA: TGTGCCAGCAGCCAATCTCCTTCTTCCTCCTACGAGCAGTACTTC
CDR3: CASSQSPSSSYEQYF

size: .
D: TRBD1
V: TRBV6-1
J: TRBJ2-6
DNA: TGTGCCAGCAGTGGGACAGGATCTGAAAGCTCTGGGGCCAACGTCCTGACTTTC
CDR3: CASSGTGSESSGANVLTF

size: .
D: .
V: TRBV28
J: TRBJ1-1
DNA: TGTGCCACCGGACAGAACACTGAAGCTTTCTTT
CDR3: CATGQNTEAFF

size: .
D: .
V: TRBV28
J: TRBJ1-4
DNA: TGTGCCAGCAACCTACAGGGTAATGAAAAACTGTTTTTT
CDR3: CASNLQGNEKLFF

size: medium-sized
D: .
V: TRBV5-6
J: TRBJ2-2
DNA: TGTGCCAGCAGCTTGCCCACCGGGGAGCTGTTTTTT
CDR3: CASSLPTGELFF

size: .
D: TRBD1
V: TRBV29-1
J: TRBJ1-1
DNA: TGCAGCGTTGAAGATGGGACAGGAACTGAAGCTTTCTTT
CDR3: CSVEDGTGTEAFF

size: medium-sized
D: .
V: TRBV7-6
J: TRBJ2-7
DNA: TGTGCCAGCAGCTTCGCAGGCGCCTACGAGCAGTACTTC
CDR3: CASSFAGAYEQYF

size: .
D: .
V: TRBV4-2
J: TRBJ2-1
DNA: TGTGCCAGCAGACAGGGCACATACAATGAGCAGTTCTTC
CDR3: CASRQGTYNEQFF

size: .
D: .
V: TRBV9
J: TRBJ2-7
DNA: TGTGCCAGCAGCGTCGCACAGGCCGGCTACGAGCAGTACTTC
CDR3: CASSVAQAGYEQYF

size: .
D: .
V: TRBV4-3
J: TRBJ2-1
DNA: TGCGCCAGCAGGCTCACTAGAAGCTCCTACAATGAGCAGTTCTTC
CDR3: CASRLTRSSYNEQFF

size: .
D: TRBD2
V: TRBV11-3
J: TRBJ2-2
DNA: TGTGCCAGCAGCCCAACCAAGGGAGGAGCGGGGGTATCGAACACCGGGGAGCTGTTTTTT
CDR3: CASSPTKGGAGVSNTGELFF